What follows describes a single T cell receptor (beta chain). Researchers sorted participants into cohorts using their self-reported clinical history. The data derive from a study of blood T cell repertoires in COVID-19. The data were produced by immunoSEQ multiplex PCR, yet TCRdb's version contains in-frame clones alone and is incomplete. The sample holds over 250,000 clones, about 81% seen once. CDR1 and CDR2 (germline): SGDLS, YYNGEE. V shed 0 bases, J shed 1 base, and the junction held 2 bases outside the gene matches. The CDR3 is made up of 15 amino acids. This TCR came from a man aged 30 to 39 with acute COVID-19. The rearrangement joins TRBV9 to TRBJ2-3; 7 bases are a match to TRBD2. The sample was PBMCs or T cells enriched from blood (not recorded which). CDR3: CASSVGAGGTDTQYF. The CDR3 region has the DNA TGTGCCAGCAGCGTAGGTGCGGGAGGCACAGATACGCAGTATTTT.